This T cell receptor beta chain stems from a study of T cell responses to AZD1222 COVID-19 vaccine. Some clones are missing from TCRdb's copy, which holds only in-frame ones; the method was immunoSEQ multiplex PCR. The sample contains 170,000 or so clones, 88% of which appear only once. Points on this clone: Its specificity is not known.

There are 14 residues in the CDR3. The germline gives CDR1 MNHEY, CDR2 SVGAGI. Trimming pared 8 bases from V and 0 bases from J, leaving 14 bases between. Regarding the study as a whole: Targeting of unmutated variant regions was reportedly seen in nearly half of spike-specific TCRs. Clonal diversity was possibly underestimated, and the donors were mostly white British, with more females. Repertoire sampling was restricted to post-peak T cell response timepoints.

This chain links TRBV6-5 with TRBJ2-7, with a tentative D call TRBD1 (7 bases). The source of this sequence is an adult who received the AZD1222 COVID-19 vaccine. This specimen was peripheral blood, taken 28 days after the second AZD1222 dose. The CDR3, as DNA: TGTGCCAGCCGACACCAGGGGGGCTCCTACGAGCAGTACTTC. This codes for CASRHQGGSYEQYF.